Shown below are 10 T cell receptor beta chains from a single sample sequenced in a study of T-cell memory formation after mild COVID-19. Each CDR3 protein is one row after TCRdb ran MiXCR on the 5' RACE reads. The data show 410,000 or so distinct CDR3 sequences, with about 25% seen just once and about 12% held by the top ten. Sample: PBMCs or a T cell subset sorted from them (not recorded which). The receptor source for this set is an adult woman who had mild COVID-19 (a few samples of this study predate the infection). Cell type and time point are not known.

The rearrangement links TRBV30 to TRBJ2-5, with 7 bases aligning to TRBD2. The germline CDR1 and CDR2 sequences are GTSNPN and SVGIG (reference sequence). The CDR3 spans 12 residues. Losses at the gene ends were 5 bases for V and 4 bases for J; bases not matched to a gene: 4. DNA for the CDR3: TGTGCCTGGTCCTCTAGCGGAGAGACCCAGTACTTC. Translated: CAWSSSGETQYF.

In its sample, this clonotype was seen many times. The gene calls are TRBV7-2 and TRBJ2-6, with TRBD2 matching over 8 bases. J gave up 3 bases and V 10 bases, and 11 bases lay outside the gene matches. This CDR3 has 16 residues. Germline CDR1 is SGHTA and CDR2 is FQGNSA. The CDR3 region is CAIRGREARGANVLTF. CDR3 nucleotide sequence: TGTGCCATCCGGGGGCGGGAGGCTCGTGGGGCCAACGTCCTGACTTTC.

The chain is built from TRBV10-3 and TRBJ1-5; 7 bases align to TRBD1. The CDR3 is 12 residues long. The germline V gene encodes CDR1 ENHRY and CDR2 SYGVKD. V trimming: 8 bases; J trimming: 6 bases; junction bases outside the gene matches: 4. The CDR3 is CAIGTGAQPQHF. The CDR3 bases are TGTGCCATCGGTACAGGGGCTCAGCCCCAGCATTTT.

This clonotype was detected a few times. In nucleotides, the CDR3 is TGCAGCGTTGGTCTTGGAAATGAGCAGTTCTTC. This codes for CSVGLGNEQFF. This rearrangement joins TRBV29-1 to TRBJ2-1; D remains ambiguous. The CDR3 is made up of 11 amino acids. Trimming removed 4 bases from V and 7 bases from J, with 8 bases in between. Germline V CDR1 and CDR2: SQVTM, ANQGSEA.

There are a few counts of this clonotype. The V call is TRBV6-5, the J call TRBJ1-5; possible D gene TRBD1, 5 bases. Germline CDR1 and CDR2: MNHEY and SVGAGI. CDR3 length equals 18 residues. With 6 bases removed from V and 0 bases from J, the gap between germline ends came to 21 bases. CDR3 nucleotides: TGTGCCAGCAGCCCGTTCAAGGGGACGAAATATAGCAATCAGCCCCAGCATTTT. It codes for CASSPFKGTKYSNQPQHF.

This sequence joins TRBV12-3 or TRBV12-4 and TRBJ1-1, with unresolved D. CDR3 length: 15 amino acids. The V end was cut by 5 bases, the J end by 5 bases, with 18 bases between. The DNA for the CDR3 is TGTGCCAGCAGTGGTGGAGGGCCCGGCTGGACTGAAGCTTTCTTT. Translation: CASSGGGPGWTEAFF.

The V and J genes are TRBV7-8 and TRBJ2-5; D is undetermined. This CDR3 contains 15 residues. V dropped 2 bases and J dropped 5 bases, with 15 bases sitting between them. Germline-derived CDR1 and CDR2 are SGHVS and FQNEAQ. In DNA form, the CDR3 reads TGTGCCAGCAGCTTACGTAGTCGTGGGTCGGAGACCCAGTACTTC. This sequence encodes CASSLRSRGSETQYF.

The rearrangement links TRBV3-1 to TRBJ2-1; D unclear. The V gene lost 4 bases and the J gene lost 2 bases, with 12 bases spanning the gap. Germline CDR1 is LGHDT and CDR2 is YNNKEL (reference sequence). This CDR3 has 15 amino acids. CDR3 sequence reads: CASSPLRATYNEQFF. CDR3 sequence (DNA): TGTGCCAGCAGCCCCCTCCGGGCAACCTACAATGAGCAGTTCTTC.

V is TRBV4-2 and J is TRBJ2-1; D unresolved. This CDR3 comprises 16 residues. Germline V gene lookup returns CDR1 LGHNA and CDR2 YNFKEQ. Trimming pared 2 bases from V and 5 bases from J, leaving 16 bases between. CDR3 loop: CASSQLGSRENNEQFF. The CDR3 DNA follows: TGTGCCAGCAGCCAATTAGGCTCTCGAGAGAACAATGAGCAGTTCTTC.

The chain employs TRBV5-1 and TRBJ1-3, with D possibly being TRBD1 (5 bases). V lost 2 bases and J 1 base, leaving 13 bases between the germline ends. Germline loops: CDR1 SGHRS, CDR2 YFSETQ. The CDR3 has 16 residues. CDR3 coding DNA: TGCGCCAGCAGCTTATCGACAGTGCTTTCTGGAAACACCATATATTTT. Protein: CASSLSTVLSGNTIYF.